This entry lists 22 T cell receptor beta chains sequenced from one sample in a study of blood T cells in healthy people across ages (dated by TCRdb to between 2014 and 2017). Libraries were constructed by 5' RACE. These reads were obtained on an Illumina HiSeq 2500. A second roughly 7 to 11 cycle PCR used a sample-barcoded 5' primer and a J-beta primer mix. Through fastp at Q25 and MiXCR, TCRdb rebuilt clones from the public reads, retaining in-frame beta chains. Merged by CDR3 protein, the rows form single entries marked with the most common genes and DNA. This sample lists 630,000 or so distinct CDR3 sequences; less than 40% were detected once. The top ten clonotypes cover about 16% of the sample. Input material: blood. These receptors came from a woman older than 75 in good health. Donor details come from another sample of the same person, matched by shared clones.

This clonotype has only a few counts. A read error may explain this, as a much larger clone is one base away. No DNA is shown, since the ends of the CDR3 on it are uncertain; the CDR3 is the one TCRdb lists. The V gene is TRBV4-2, the J gene TRBJ2-1; the DNA was not used to check the table's D call, TRBD2. CDR1 and CDR2 (germline): LGHNA, YNFKEQ. The CDR3 sequence runs 17 residues, both termini included. The CDR3: CASSQDAVAGGINEQVF.

The V call is TRBV30, the J call TRBJ2-5, with 8 bases identical to TRBD2. This CDR3 spans 15 amino acids. V gave up 0 bases and J gave up 11 bases; unmatched junction bases: 14. Germline V lookup: CDR1 GTSNPN, CDR2 SVGIG (reference sequence). CDR3 sequence reads: CAWSVQAGAYNEQYF. The CDR3 bases are TGTGCCTGGAGTGTACAAGCGGGGGCGTACAATGAGCAGTACTTC.

The chain employs TRBV4-1 and TRBJ1-4; D is possibly TRBD1 (5 bases). Trimming removed 1 base at V and 2 bases at J, with 11 bases between. Looked up from germline, CDR1 is MGHRA and CDR2 is YSYEKL. The CDR3 is 16 residues long. The chain's CDR3 is CASSQVGRGTNEKLFF. The DNA of the CDR3 is TGCGCCAGCAGCCAAGTAGGTCGGGGGACTAATGAAAAACTGTTTTTT.

The sample holds many counts of this clonotype. The chain combines TRBV5-1 with TRBJ2-1; TRBD2 matches at 7 bases. The CDR3 has 15 amino acids. Germline loops: CDR1 SGHRS, CDR2 YFSETQ. V trimming: 3 bases; J trimming: 5 bases; junction bases outside the gene matches: 8. The CDR3 protein is CASSYSSGLNNEQFF. DNA for the CDR3: TGCGCCAGCAGCTACTCTAGCGGATTAAACAATGAGCAGTTCTTC.

This clonotype was observed a handful of times. A much larger clone differs from this one at a single base, so this may be a read error. The V and J genes are TRBV18 and TRBJ2-7; TRBD1 matches at 11 bases. The CDR3 runs to 16 residues. Germline V lookup: CDR1 KGHSH, CDR2 LQKENI. V lost 3 bases to trimming and J lost 6 bases; unmatched junction nucleotides: 10. The CDR3: CASSPGTGGSRLEQYF. CDR3 bases: TGTGCCAGCTCACCGGGGACAGGGGGAAGTCGACTCGAGCAGTACTTC.

The chain couples TRBV20-1 to TRBJ2-1, with 10 nucleotides matching TRBD2. The length of the CDR3 is 17 residues. CDR1 is DFQATT and CDR2 is SNEGSKA in the germline V gene (reference sequence). The J segment lost 8 bases and the V segment lost 5 bases, leaving 18 bases of the junction unmatched. Here the CDR3 reads CSADLPSGSGFRDEQFF. The CDR3 nucleotides are TGCAGTGCTGACCTGCCTAGCGGGAGTGGCTTTCGGGATGAGCAGTTCTTC.

The sample holds many counts of this clonotype. The J gene is TRBJ1-2, the V gene TRBV27; D uncertain. Trimming removed 6 bases at V and 2 bases at J, with 13 bases between. From germline, CDR1 is MNHEY and CDR2 SMNVEV (reference sequence). The CDR3 has 14 amino acids. The CDR3 nucleotides are TGTGCCAGCAGCCGAAGAATAGAAAACTATGGCTACACCTTC. Protein product: CASSRRIENYGYTF.

The chain carries TRBV2 and TRBJ1-2, with a possible D match to TRBD1 (5 bases). Germline V gene lookup returns CDR1 SNHLY and CDR2 FYNNEI. V was shortened by 5 bases and J by 1 base, with 11 bases between the two germline ends. CDR3 size: 14 residues. CDR3: CASSPGGVNYGYTF. The CDR3 region has the DNA TGTGCCAGCAGTCCGGGGGGGGTTAACTATGGCTACACCTTC.

This clonotype has a single count. The chain couples TRBV11-2 to TRBJ2-2, with 9 bases that match TRBD2. The CDR3 is 16 residues long. Germline V gene lookup returns CDR1 SGHAT and CDR2 FQNNGV. V dropped 0 bases and J dropped 4; count of bases not matched to a gene: 3. The CDR3 sequence: CASSLDRLAVTGELFF. The CDR3 DNA reads as TGTGCCAGCAGCTTAGACAGACTAGCGGTCACCGGGGAGCTGTTTTTT. Filled out from reference TRBV11-2 and TRBJ2-2, the complete variable domain reads EAGVAQSPRYKIIEKRQSVAFWCNPISGHATLYWYQQILGQGPKLLIQFQNNGVVDDSQLPKDRFSAERLKGVDSTLKIQPAKLEDSAVYLCASSLDRLAVTGELFFGEGSRLTVL.

This sequence joins TRBV10-3 and TRBJ1-2; D is possibly TRBD1 (5 bases). The CDR3 runs to 15 residues. V was cut by 0 bases and J by 2 bases, with 10 bases left in between. Per the germline V gene, CDR1 is ENHRY and CDR2 is SYGVKD. CDR3 sequence (DNA): TGTGCCATCAGTGAGTCCGGGGCAGGGAACTATGGCTACACCTTC. It specifies CAISESGAGNYGYTF.

The sample holds many counts of this clonotype. The chain is built from TRBV20-1 and TRBJ1-6; 7 positions agree with TRBD1. CDR3 size: 14 residues. Germline V gene lookup returns CDR1 DFQATT and CDR2 SNEGSKA (reference sequence). Trimming cost V 6 bases and J 9 bases; bases outside gene matches: 11. The CDR3 loop is CSANRQGGGSPLHF. CDR3 in DNA: TGCAGTGCCAATCGACAGGGCGGGGGTTCACCCCTCCACTTT.

CDR3 nucleotides: TGCGCCAGCAGTCCCGACAGCGTGAGGACAGATACGCAGTATTTT. Protein sequence: CASSPDSVRTDTQYF. The chain has TRBV5-1 and TRBJ2-3; D perhaps matches TRBD1 (5 bases). V gave up 5 bases and J gave up 3 bases, with 16 bases separating them. Germline CDR1 is SGHRS and CDR2 is YFSETQ. CDR3 length equals 15 residues.

This clonotype was recorded at least ten times. This chain uses TRBV7-2 with TRBJ2-7; D ambiguous. V dropped 1 base and J dropped 5 bases, with 12 bases sitting between them. The CDR3 contains 14 residues. Germline CDR1 and CDR2: SGHTA and FQGNSA. The CDR3 bases are TGTGCCAGCAGCTTAGGCCCCCCTTGGAACGAGCAGTACTTC. It yields the protein CASSLGPPWNEQYF.

Regarding this clonotype: This may come from a read error, since a much larger clone is one base off. This chain connects TRBV5-4 to TRBJ2-1; TRBD2 matches 7 bases. The DNA matches TRBJ2-7 better at its end, which makes the J call doubtful. This CDR3 contains 14 residues. Germline V CDR1 and CDR2: SGHNT, YYREEE (reference sequence). CDR3 loop: CASQTSSSYNEQYF. The CDR3 DNA follows: TGTGCCAGCCAGACTAGCAGCTCCTACAATGAGCAGTACTTC.

This chain uses TRBV9 with TRBJ2-2; no clear D. CDR3 length: 12 residues. Germline CDR1 reads SGDLS; CDR2 reads YYNGEE. Trimming removed 2 bases from V and 7 bases from J, with 6 bases in between. In DNA, the CDR3 is TGTGCCAGCAGCGTTGACCGCGGGGAGCTGTTTTTT. It specifies CASSVDRGELFF.

There are a few counts of this clonotype. At one of its ends the junction is not consistent with the germline gene, which may arise from a read error. This chain uses TRBV27 with TRBJ1-4; 7 bases line up with TRBD1. This CDR3 has 13 residues. Germline V lookup: CDR1 MNHEY, CDR2 SMNVEV (reference sequence). The CDR3 protein is CAGRKPGTVELFF. In DNA, the CDR3 is TGTGCCGGCAGAAAACCCGGGACAGTTGAACTGTTTTTT. The full variable domain, its missing parts supplied by reference TRBV27 and TRBJ1-4, is EAQVTQNPRYLITVTGKKLTVTCSQNMNHEYMSWYRQDPGLGLRQIYYSMNVEVTDKGDVPEGYKVSRKEKRNFPLILESPSPNQTSLYFCAGRKPGTVELFFGSGTQLSVL.

This clonotype has more than one count but fewer than ten. The CDR3 DNA reads as TGCGCCAGCAGCTTGGATGGGACCACCGGGGAGCTGTTTTTT. Encoded protein: CASSLDGTTGELFF. The genes are TRBV5-1 and TRBJ2-2; tentatively, D is TRBD1 or TRBD2 (5 bases each). This CDR3 contains 14 residues. Looked up from germline, CDR1 is SGHRS and CDR2 is YFSETQ. The V end was cut by 0 bases, the J end by 4 bases, with 7 bases between.

This clonotype was seen ten or more times. The V call is TRBV11-2, the J call TRBJ2-7; D remains unclear. CDR1 SGHAT and CDR2 FQNNGV come from the germline V gene. This CDR3 is 13 amino acids long. V lost 3 bases and J lost 3, with 9 bases in between. The CDR3 sequence is CASSFKLNYEQYF. CDR3 bases: TGTGCCAGCAGCTTCAAACTAAACTACGAGCAGTACTTC.

This clonotype was seen repeatedly, ten times or more. This rearrangement joins TRBV20-1 to TRBJ1-2; the D gene is possibly TRBD1 (5 bases). Germline V CDR1 and CDR2: DFQATT, SNEGSKA (reference sequence). The ends were cut back, 3 bases at V and 4 bases at J, with 9 bases in the middle. This CDR3 is 12 amino acids long. The CDR3 DNA follows: TGCAGTGCTAGTGGGGCCATCTATGGCTACACCTTC. Its translation is CSASGAIYGYTF.

V is TRBV5-1 and J is TRBJ2-3; D not certain. V gave up 1 base and J gave up 0 bases, with 9 bases separating them. The CDR3 loop spans 15 amino acids. Looked up from germline, CDR1 is SGHRS and CDR2 is YFSETQ. The CDR3 bases are TGCGCCAGCAGCTTGACCCGGGCTAGCACAGATACGCAGTATTTT. Its translation is CASSLTRASTDTQYF. The full variable domain, completed using reference TRBV5-1 and TRBJ2-3, is KAGVTQTPRYLIKTRGQQVTLSCSPISGHRSVSWYQQTPGQGLQFLFEYFSETQRNKGNFPGRFSGRQFSNSRSEMNVSTLELGDSALYLCASSLTRASTDTQYFGPGTRLTVL.

This clonotype was seen at least ten times. The chain has TRBV4-3 and TRBJ1-2; D is ambiguous. Per germline, CDR1 LGHNA and CDR2 YSLEER. V lost 0 bases and J 4 bases, leaving 9 bases between the germline ends. The CDR3 totals 14 residues. The CDR3 here is CASSQDRTSYGYTF. CDR3 DNA sequence: TGCGCCAGCAGCCAAGACAGGACCTCCTATGGCTACACCTTC.

The chain recombines TRBV11-3 with TRBJ2-4; the D gene is possibly TRBD1 (6 bases). With 2 bases removed from V and 8 bases from J, the gap between germline ends came to 16 bases. The CDR3 is 15 residues long. Germline CDR1 SGHNT, CDR2 YENEEA. The CDR3 coding sequence is TGTGCCAGCAGCTTATTTTCGGACAGTCGGTACATTCAGTACTTC. It specifies CASSLFSDSRYIQYF.